This TCR beta chain was sequenced in a study of cytomegalovirus exposure and HLA in healthy donors. Study-wide points: With later analysis, a missense DCLRE1C variant became linked to TCR beta V- and J-gene trimming. As a later analysis revealed, most CMV-associated TCR beta chains appeared HLA-restricted. Later findings reportedly placed an Asian-associated ancestry cluster below the roughly 700-donor mean for N-insertions.

With 60 Vbeta and 13 Jbeta primers, the PCR was carried out. Repertoires were generated with immunoSEQ multiplex PCR, while TCRdb's copy carries only in-frame clones and drops some. The sample lists 120,000 or so clones, 70% to 85% occurring once. This clone came up a few times. What it recognizes is unknown. This sequence was found in a woman in her forties or fifties in good health and CMV-seronegative. The sample taken for sequencing was PBMCs.

The CDR3 DNA sequence: TGTGCCAGCAGCCAATCCGGGGGGGCGAAAGAGACCCAGTACTTC. The encoded protein is CASSQSGGAKETQYF. The J gene is TRBJ2-5, the V gene TRBV7-3; 8 bases map to TRBD2. J gave up 3 bases and V 5 bases, and 8 bases lay outside the gene matches. The germline CDR1 and CDR2 sequences are SGHTA and FQGTGA. CDR3 length: 15 amino acids.